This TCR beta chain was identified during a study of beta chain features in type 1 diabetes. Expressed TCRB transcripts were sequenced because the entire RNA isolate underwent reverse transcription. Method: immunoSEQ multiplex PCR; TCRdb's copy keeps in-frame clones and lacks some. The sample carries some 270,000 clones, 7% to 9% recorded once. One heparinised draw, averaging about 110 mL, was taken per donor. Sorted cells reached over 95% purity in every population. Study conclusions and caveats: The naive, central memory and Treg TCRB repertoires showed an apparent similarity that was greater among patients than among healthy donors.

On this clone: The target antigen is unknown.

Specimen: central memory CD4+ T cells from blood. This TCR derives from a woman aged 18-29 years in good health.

CDR3 in DNA: TGTGCCAGTAGTATAGACGGCAGGTCATCGAGCTACACCTTC. This codes for CASSIDGRSSSYTF. The chain employs TRBV19 and TRBJ1-2, with D hard to call. Between the trimmed V and J ends, which lost 0 bases and 9 bases, there was a span of 14 bases. From germline, CDR1 is LNHDA and CDR2 SQIVND (reference sequence). There are 14 residues in the CDR3.